The rows below give T cell receptor beta chains drawn from one sample of a study of shared clonotypes between healthy human individuals. Only in-frame clones appear in the TCRdb table, and some are missing; sequencing was by immunoSEQ multiplex PCR. The data show some 2 million clones, roughly 94% seen once. Input material: naive CD4+ T cells sorted from blood. These receptors all stem from a man younger than 35 in good health. The CDR3 runs from the conserved cysteine through the conserved F or W. A D gene is named only where the DNA matches it firmly.

v_gene	d_gene	j_gene	CDR3aa	CDR3nt
TRBV7-2	.	TRBJ2-1	CASSRDYNEQFF	TGTGCCAGCAGCCGAGATTACAATGAGCAGTTCTTC
TRBV7-7	TRBD1	TRBJ1-6	CASSLVSGQGKVRANSPLHF	TGTGCTAGCAGCTTAGTTTCGGGACAGGGAAAAGTTAGGGCCAATTCACCCCTCCACTTT
TRBV13	.	TRBJ2-3	CASSLGGAAPWTDTQYF	TGTGCCAGCAGCTTGGGGGGGGCGGCCCCGTGGACAGATACGCAGTATTTT
TRBV19	.	TRBJ2-7	CASSIGLSYEQYF	TGTGCCAGTAGTATCGGCCTGAGCTACGAGCAGTACTTC
TRBV6-1	.	TRBJ2-1	CAISSGGGSYNEQFF	TGTGCCATCTCGTCAGGCGGCGGCTCCTACAATGAGCAGTTCTTC
TRBV6-5	TRBD2	TRBJ2-4	CASSSGSGGENIQYF	TGTGCCAGCAGTTCGGGTAGCGGGGGTGAAAACATTCAGTACTTC
TRBV9	.	TRBJ2-1	CASSVVGGSTYNEQFF	TGTGCCAGCAGCGTAGTAGGCGGGTCCACCTACAATGAGCAGTTCTTC
TRBV7-9	.	TRBJ2-1	CASSPAWASHNEQFF	TGTGCCAGCAGCCCGGCGTGGGCTTCCCACAATGAGCAGTTCTTC
TRBV5-1	.	TRBJ1-1	CASSWTQGTSEAFF	TGCGCCAGCAGCTGGACACAGGGTACCAGTGAAGCTTTCTTT
TRBV7-2	.	TRBJ2-7	CASSLALIAVVGKQYF	TGTGCCAGCAGCTTAGCGCTTATAGCGGTAGTGGGAAAGCAGTACTTC